These 6 T cell receptor beta chains were all obtained from the same sample, sequenced in a study of T cells in women clearing cervical HPV infection. Some clones are missing from TCRdb's copy, which holds only in-frame ones; the method was immunoSEQ multiplex PCR. The sample yields 15,000 to 20,000 clones, of which the top ten take up roughly a sixth. Sequencing was done on a sample of blood buffy coat. These receptors originate from a woman between 18 and 75 years old with a cervical HPV16 infection that either progressed to CIN3+ or cleared (not recorded which).

Comment on this clone: The missing CDR3 end, 3 residues past where the read stops, is filled in from the germline J gene. This chain joins TRBV5-1 and TRBJ1-6; possible D gene TRBD1, 6 bases. The CDR3 has 15 residues. Trimming left V 0 bases short and J 7 bases short, with 11 bases between. Looked up from germline, CDR1 is SGHRS and CDR2 is YFSETQ. CDR3 bases read: TGCGCCAGCAGCTTGGATGCGGGGGCGAATTCACCC. Its translation is CASSLDAGANSP. The whole CDR3 sequence is CASSLDAGANSPLHF.

On this clone: The read halts 3 residues ahead of the CDR3 end, with the missing end drawn from the germline J gene. This sequence joins TRBV9 and TRBJ2-5; tentatively, D is TRBD2 (6 bases). CDR3 length: 13 residues. With 4 bases removed from V and 2 bases from J, the gap between germline ends came to 9 bases. Germline V gene lookup returns CDR1 SGDLS and CDR2 YYNGEE. The CDR3 DNA, read in part, is TGTGCCAGCAGCCTTGGGGGGCAAGAGACC. Amino acids: CASSLGGQET. The whole CDR3 is CASSLGGQETQYF.

Note on this clone: The read gets to within 3 residues of the CDR3 end, and the germline J gene fills in the rest. V and J are TRBV7-2 and TRBJ2-4, with D possibly matching TRBD2 (6 bases). The CDR3 runs 13 residues. Looked up from germline, CDR1 is SGHTA and CDR2 is FQGNSA. The part of the CDR3 DNA that was read is TGTGCCAGCAGCAAAGCGCCGGGGACTGGT. This translates into CASSKAPGTG. In full, the CDR3 is CASSKAPGTGQYF.

In regard to this clone: With the read ending 3 residues before the CDR3 end, the germline J gene is used to fill in that end. V usage is TRBV11-2 and J usage is TRBJ2-2, with D maybe TRBD1 (6 bases). Germline loops: CDR1 SGHAT, CDR2 FQNNGV. The length of the CDR3 is 15 residues. Incomplete CDR3 DNA: TGTGCCAGCAGCTTAGATTTGGGGGCCAGCTCACCG. This translates into CASSLDLGASSP. The CDR3 as a whole reads CASSLDLGASSPLFF.

Notes on this clone: The CDR3 end falls 3 residues outside the read, so it is completed with the germline J gene. This chain uses TRBV7-2 with TRBJ2-3; 7 bases align to TRBD2. The CDR3 totals 15 residues. From germline, CDR1 is SGHTA and CDR2 FQGNSA. Partial CDR3 DNA: TGTGCCAGCAGCTTAGTGGGGGTTCGGGGGGATCCG. Translating gives CASSLVGVRGDP. The complete CDR3 protein is CASSLVGVRGDPQYF.

On this clone itself: The read gets to within 3 residues of the CDR3 end, and the germline J gene fills in the rest. The rearrangement uses TRBV18 and TRBJ2-2, with 7 nucleotides matching TRBD1. The germline CDR1 and CDR2 sequences are KGHSH and LQKENI. This CDR3 region has 16 residues. Incomplete CDR3 DNA: TGTGCCAGCTCACCTAACAGGGGATTAGCTAATGAAAAG. Amino acids: CASSPNRGLANEK. The whole CDR3 sequence reads CASSPNRGLANEKLFF. Full variable domain (outside the CDR3, taken from reference TRBV18 and TRBJ2-2): NAGVMQNPRHLVRRRGQEARLRCSPMKGHSHVYWYRQLPEEGLKFMVYLQKENIIDESGMPKERFSAEFPKEGPSILRIQQVVRGDSAAYFCASSPNRGLANEKLFFGEGSRLTVL.